This is a list of T cell receptor beta chains from one sample in a study of spatial heterogeneity in lung cancer. TCRdb re-derived calls from the 5' RACE reads in MiXCR, one entry per CDR3 protein. The sample shows about 12,000 distinct CDR3 sequences, approximately 4% of them seen only once. Sequencing was performed on PBMCs, taken at surgery. These receptors were taken from a male donor with early-stage non-small cell lung cancer. The CDR3 runs from the conserved cysteine through the conserved F or W. The order of the fields is V gene, D gene, clone size, J gene, CDR3 DNA, CDR3 protein. D genes are given only for firm matches. Clone size is stated in some rows and not others, as once, few, many or a class when expanded.

>TRBV14|NA|NA|TRBJ2-7
TGTGCCAGCAGCCAAGATCTACAGCCTTACGAGCAGTACTTC
CASSQDLQPYEQYF
>TRBV19|NA|few|TRBJ1-5
TGTGCCAGTAGTATCCGGGCCTCGTATAGCAATCAGCCCCAGCATTTT
CASSIRASYSNQPQHF
>TRBV10-3|NA|many|TRBJ2-7
TGTGCCATCAGTGAGTCGGCGGACGGGGAGCAGTACTTC
CAISESADGEQYF
>TRBV7-9|NA|NA|TRBJ2-4
TGTGCCAGCAGCTTAAAAGGGGTCGAGGTAAACATTCAGTACTTC
CASSLKGVEVNIQYF
>TRBV20-1|TRBD2|many|TRBJ2-2
TGCAGTGCTCCTGGACTAGCCACCGGGGAGCTGTTTTTT
CSAPGLATGELFF
>TRBV6-2/TRBV6-3|TRBD1|many|TRBJ2-1
TGTGCCAGCAGCCCTACGCCGACCGGACAGGTCAATGAGCAGTTCTTC
CASSPTPTGQVNEQFF
>TRBV20-1|NA|many|TRBJ2-5
TGCAGTGCTAGAGATTGGCAGAACCAAGAGACCCAGTACTTC
CSARDWQNQETQYF
>TRBV11-2|NA|many|TRBJ2-3
TGTGCCAGCAGCTTAGCACCCGCAGGCTCCCAGTATTTT
CASSLAPAGSQYF
>TRBV6-1|NA|NA|TRBJ2-7
TGTGCCAGCAGTGAATACAGCTACGAGCAGTACTTC
CASSEYSYEQYF
>TRBV29-1|NA|many|TRBJ1-1
TGCAGCGTCGTGACAGGCGCTGAAGCTTTCTTT
CSVVTGAEAFF
>TRBV20-1|TRBD2|many|TRBJ2-3
TGCAGTGCGGCCGAGGCGGGAGGTTGGGCAGATACGCAGTATTTT
CSAAEAGGWADTQYF
>TRBV10-3|NA|few|TRBJ1-6
TGTGCCACCCGGGGGCAGCCGAATAATTCACCCCTCCACTTT
CATRGQPNNSPLHF
>TRBV6-1|TRBD1|many|TRBJ2-5
TGTGCCAGCAGCTCGGGACAGGAGCAAGAGACCCAGTACTTC
CASSSGQEQETQYF
>TRBV10-3|TRBD2|many|TRBJ2-1
TGTGCCATCAGTAAAGTAGCGGGAGAGGACAATGAGCAGTTCTTC
CAISKVAGEDNEQFF
>TRBV15|TRBD2|many|TRBJ2-1
TGTGCCACCAAGGAAAGCGGGATACATGAGCAGTTCTTC
CATKESGIHEQFF
>TRBV7-2|NA|many|TRBJ2-3
TGTGCCAGCAGCCCGGATGCTACAGATACGCAGTATTTT
CASSPDATDTQYF
>TRBV10-3|NA|many|TRBJ1-4
TGTGCCATCAGTGAGGGACTGAGGAATGAAAAACTGTTTTTT
CAISEGLRNEKLFF
>TRBV28|TRBD1|many|TRBJ1-4
TGTGCCAGCCGAAGCGACAGGGGGCCAGGGGAAAAACTGTTTTTT
CASRSDRGPGEKLFF
>TRBV18|NA|NA|TRBJ2-3
TGTGCCAGCTCACCACCCGCAGATACGCAGTATTTT
CASSPPADTQYF
>TRBV6-2/TRBV6-3|NA|many|TRBJ1-5
TGTGCCAGCAGCCCGGTCGGCATTAATCAGCCCCAGCATTTT
CASSPVGINQPQHF
>TRBV6-5|NA|many|TRBJ1-1
TGTGCCAGCAGTTACTCACGGAACTATGAAGCTTTCTTT
CASSYSRNYEAFF
>TRBV4-3|NA|many|TRBJ1-2
TGCGCCAGCAGCCCCCAAGCGGGGGGCGGGTATGGCTACACCTTC
CASSPQAGGGYGYTF
>TRBV28|NA|many|TRBJ1-6
TGTGCCAGCAACCGGTTGAATTCACCCCTCCACTTT
CASNRLNSPLHF
>TRBV7-2|NA|many|TRBJ2-6
TGTGCCAGCAGCCTGGAGTCCACTGGGGCCAACGTCCTGACTTTC
CASSLESTGANVLTF
>TRBV12-3/TRBV12-4|NA|many|TRBJ1-4
TGTGCCAGCAGCCCAGGGTTTAATGAAAAACTGTTTTTT
CASSPGFNEKLFF
>TRBV4-1|NA|once|TRBJ2-7
TGCGCCAGCAGCCGGACGGACGCGTACGAGCAGTACTTC
CASSRTDAYEQYF
>TRBV11-1|TRBD2|many|TRBJ2-5
TGTGCCAGCAGCCCTGGACTAGCGGCGGAGACCCAGTACTTC
CASSPGLAAETQYF
>TRBV11-1|NA|many|TRBJ2-2
TGTGCCAGCAGCTTAGCACTTCCGGACACCGGGGAGCTGTTTTTT
CASSLALPDTGELFF
>TRBV12-3/TRBV12-4|NA|many|TRBJ1-1
TGTGCCAGCAGTCTACGTACAGCGAACACTGAAGCTTTCTTT
CASSLRTANTEAFF
>TRBV2|TRBD2|many|TRBJ2-3
TGTGCCAGCAGTGCCGGGACTAGCGGGAGAGCAGATACGCAGTATTTT
CASSAGTSGRADTQYF
>TRBV20-1|TRBD2|many|TRBJ2-3
TGCAGTGCTAGAACGGGACTAGCGGATACGCAGTATTTT
CSARTGLADTQYF
>TRBV7-2|NA|many|TRBJ2-5
TGTGCCAGCAGCCTACGCTCTGGGACCCAGTACTTC
CASSLRSGTQYF
>TRBV19|TRBD1|many|TRBJ1-1
TGTGCCAGTAGTACCGTACAGGGGGCAAACACTGAAGCTTTCTTT
CASSTVQGANTEAFF
>TRBV20-1|TRBD1|many|TRBJ1-6
TGCAGTGCTACTCAGGGGGCAGATTCACCCCTCCACTTT
CSATQGADSPLHF
>TRBV5-1|NA|many|TRBJ2-2
TGCGCCAGCAGCTTCCCGACCGACAGCCCCCGGGAGCTGTTTTTT
CASSFPTDSPRELFF
>TRBV11-2|TRBD2|many|TRBJ2-3
TGTGCCAGCAGCTTACTAGCGGGAGCAGATACGCAGTATTTT
CASSLLAGADTQYF
>TRBV7-2|TRBD2|many|TRBJ2-1
TGTGCCAGCAGCTTATGGGCGACTAGCGGGGAGCAGTTCTTC
CASSLWATSGEQFF
>TRBV11-1|TRBD2|many|TRBJ2-1
TGTGCCAGCACCCGTGGGACTAGCGGGTACGACAATGAGCAGTTCTTC
CASTRGTSGYDNEQFF
>TRBV28|NA|many|TRBJ2-6
TGTGCCAGCAGAACCCATGGCTCTGGGGCCAACGTCCTGACTTTC
CASRTHGSGANVLTF
>TRBV11-2|TRBD1|many|TRBJ1-1
TGTGCCAGCAGCGCGCAGGGGGCCGGCACTGAAGCTTTCTTT
CASSAQGAGTEAFF
>TRBV5-1|NA|many|TRBJ2-6
TGCGCCAGCAGGACAGTTGAACAGCCGGCCAACGTCCTGACTTTC
CASRTVEQPANVLTF
>TRBV20-1|TRBD1|many|TRBJ1-1
TGCAGTGCTCCGGGACAGGGAATCACTGAAGCTTTCTTT
CSAPGQGITEAFF
>TRBV7-9|NA|many|TRBJ1-4
TGTGCCAGCAGCAAGGGACATCTTAATGAAAAACTGTTTTTT
CASSKGHLNEKLFF
>TRBV20-1|TRBD1|many|TRBJ1-1
TGCAGTGCTCCTCCCCAGGGGGCATCTGAAGCTTTCTTT
CSAPPQGASEAFF
>TRBV2|NA|many|TRBJ2-3
TGTGCCAATCCCTCCGTACAGGGAAGAGATACGCAGTATTTT
CANPSVQGRDTQYF
>TRBV25-1|NA|NA|TRBJ2-5
TGTGCCAGCAGGCAGCCCCGCACGGCAGGCGAACAAGAGACCCAGTACTTC
CASRQPRTAGEQETQYF
>TRBV20-1|TRBD1|many|TRBJ2-7
TGCAGTGTCAGGGGACAGGGGAACTACGAGCAGTACTTC
CSVRGQGNYEQYF
>TRBV14|NA|many|TRBJ2-1
TGTGCCAGCAGCCAAAACCCCCTCAATGAGCAGTTCTTC
CASSQNPLNEQFF
>TRBV11-2|NA|many|TRBJ1-1
TGTGCCAGCAGCTCCCACAGGTTTCTGAACACTGAAGCTTTCTTT
CASSSHRFLNTEAFF
>TRBV20-1|NA|few|TRBJ1-1
TGCAGTGCTAGAGGCTGGGTCGGGGGGCTACTTGCCACTGAAGCTTTCTTT
CSARGWVGGLLATEAFF
>TRBV15|NA|many|TRBJ1-1
TGTGCCACCAGCAGAGATTTGACCGGGGGAGCTTTCTTT
CATSRDLTGGAFF
>TRBV5-1|NA|many|TRBJ2-1
TGCGCCAGCACCCCCTTCCCTTTGAGCTCCTACAATGAGCAGTTCTTC
CASTPFPLSSYNEQFF
>TRBV12-3/TRBV12-4|NA|few|TRBJ2-7
TGTGCCAGCAGTTTAGAGGAGAGCTCCTACGAGCAGTACTTC
CASSLEESSYEQYF